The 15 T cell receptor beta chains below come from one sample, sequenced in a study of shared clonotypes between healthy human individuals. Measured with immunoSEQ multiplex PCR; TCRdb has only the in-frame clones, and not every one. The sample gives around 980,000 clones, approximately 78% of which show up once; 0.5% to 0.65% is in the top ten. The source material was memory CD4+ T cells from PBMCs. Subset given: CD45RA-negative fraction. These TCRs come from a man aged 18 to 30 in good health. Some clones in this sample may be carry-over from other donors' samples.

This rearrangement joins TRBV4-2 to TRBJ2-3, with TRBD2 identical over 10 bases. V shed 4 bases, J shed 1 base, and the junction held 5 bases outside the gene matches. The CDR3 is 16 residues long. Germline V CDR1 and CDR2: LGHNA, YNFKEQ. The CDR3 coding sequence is TGTGCCAGCAGCCCCCTAGCGGGAGAGGGCACAGATACGCAGTATTTT. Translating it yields CASSPLAGEGTDTQYF.

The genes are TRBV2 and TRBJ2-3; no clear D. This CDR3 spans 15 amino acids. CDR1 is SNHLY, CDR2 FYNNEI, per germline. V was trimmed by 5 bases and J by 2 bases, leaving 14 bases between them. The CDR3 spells CASSRLWSNTDTQYF. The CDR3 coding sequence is TGTGCCAGCAGTAGGCTGTGGTCTAACACAGATACGCAGTATTTT.

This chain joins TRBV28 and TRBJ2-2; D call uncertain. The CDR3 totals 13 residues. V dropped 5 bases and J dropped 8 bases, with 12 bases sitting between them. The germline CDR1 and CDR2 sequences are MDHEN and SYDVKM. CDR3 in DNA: TGTGCCAGCAGTGGGTCAGGTCCGGGGGAGCTGTTTTTT. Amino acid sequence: CASSGSGPGELFF.

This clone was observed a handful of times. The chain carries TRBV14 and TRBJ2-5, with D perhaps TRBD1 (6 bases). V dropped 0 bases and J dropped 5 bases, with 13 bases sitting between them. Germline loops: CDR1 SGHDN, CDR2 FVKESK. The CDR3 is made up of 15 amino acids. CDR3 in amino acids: CASSQDGNRAETQYF. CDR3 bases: TGTGCCAGCAGCCAAGATGGGAACAGGGCGGAGACCCAGTACTTC. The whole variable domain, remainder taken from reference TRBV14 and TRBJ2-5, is EAGVTQFPSHSVIEKGQTVTLRCDPISGHDNLYWYRRVMGKEIKFLLHFVKESKQDESGMPNNRFLAERTGGTYSTLKVQPAELEDSGVYFCASSQDGNRAETQYFGPGTRLLVL.

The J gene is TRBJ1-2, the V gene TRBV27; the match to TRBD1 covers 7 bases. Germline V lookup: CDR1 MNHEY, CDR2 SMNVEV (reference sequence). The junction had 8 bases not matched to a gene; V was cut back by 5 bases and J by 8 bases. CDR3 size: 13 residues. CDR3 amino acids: CASSDRAEAGYTF. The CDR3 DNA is TGTGCCAGCAGTGACAGGGCTGAGGCGGGCTACACCTTC.

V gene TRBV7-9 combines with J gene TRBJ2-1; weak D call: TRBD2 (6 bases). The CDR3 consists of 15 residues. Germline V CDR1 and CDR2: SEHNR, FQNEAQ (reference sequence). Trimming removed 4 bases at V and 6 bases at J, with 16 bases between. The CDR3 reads CASSSNQLASNEQFF. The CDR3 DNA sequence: TGTGCCAGCAGCTCGAACCAACTAGCCTCCAATGAGCAGTTCTTC.

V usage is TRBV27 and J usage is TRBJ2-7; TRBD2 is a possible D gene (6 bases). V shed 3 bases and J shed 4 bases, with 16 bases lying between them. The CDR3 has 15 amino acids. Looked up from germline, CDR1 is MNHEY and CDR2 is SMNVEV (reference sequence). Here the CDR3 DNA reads TGTGCCAGCAGTTTGGACCTGTGGGGGAGGTACGAGCAGTACTTC. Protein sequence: CASSLDLWGRYEQYF.

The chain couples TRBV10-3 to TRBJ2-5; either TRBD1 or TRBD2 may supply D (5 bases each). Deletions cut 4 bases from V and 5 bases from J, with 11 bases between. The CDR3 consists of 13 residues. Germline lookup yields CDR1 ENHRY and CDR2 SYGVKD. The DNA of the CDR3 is TGTGCCATCAGTGGGGGGATGGAGGAGACCCAGTACTTC. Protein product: CAISGGMEETQYF.

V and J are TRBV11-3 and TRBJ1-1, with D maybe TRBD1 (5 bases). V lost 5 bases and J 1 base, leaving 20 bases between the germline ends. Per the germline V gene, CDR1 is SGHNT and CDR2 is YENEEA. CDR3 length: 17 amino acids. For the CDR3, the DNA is TGTGCCAGCAGCCGTCGCCAATCCGGGGCAACGAACACTGAAGCTTTCTTT. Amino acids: CASSRRQSGATNTEAFF.

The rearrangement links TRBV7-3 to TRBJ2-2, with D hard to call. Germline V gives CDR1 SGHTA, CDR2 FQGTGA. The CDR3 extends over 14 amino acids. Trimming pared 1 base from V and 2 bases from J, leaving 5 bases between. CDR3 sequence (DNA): TGTGCCAGCAGCTTAAGGGCTAACACCGGGGAGCTGTTTTTT. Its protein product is CASSLRANTGELFF.

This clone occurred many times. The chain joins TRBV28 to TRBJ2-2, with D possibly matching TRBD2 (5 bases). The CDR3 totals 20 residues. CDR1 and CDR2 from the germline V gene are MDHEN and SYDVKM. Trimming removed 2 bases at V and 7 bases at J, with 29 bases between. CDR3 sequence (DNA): TGTGCCAGCAGTTTAACCAAGGAAGGTGAGAGGGCCTACGTCGACGGGGAGCTGTTTTTT. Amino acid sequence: CASSLTKEGERAYVDGELFF.

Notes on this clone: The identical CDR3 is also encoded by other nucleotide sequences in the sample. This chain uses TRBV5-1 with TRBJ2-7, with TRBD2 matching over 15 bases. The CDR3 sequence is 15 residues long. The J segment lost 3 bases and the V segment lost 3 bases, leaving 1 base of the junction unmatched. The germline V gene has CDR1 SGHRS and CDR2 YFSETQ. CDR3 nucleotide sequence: TGCGCCAGCAGCTGGACTAGCGGGAGGGGCTACGAGCAGTACTTC. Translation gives CASSWTSGRGYEQYF.

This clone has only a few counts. In DNA, the CDR3 is TGCGCCAGCGGACAGTATGGAGCGGCGAACACCGGGGAGCTGTTTTTT. As protein: CASGQYGAANTGELFF. The rearrangement joins TRBV4-1 to TRBJ2-2; possible D gene TRBD1, 6 bases. Germline V lookup: CDR1 MGHRA, CDR2 YSYEKL. Trimming cost V 8 bases and J 0 bases, with 16 bases left between them. This CDR3 comprises 16 residues.

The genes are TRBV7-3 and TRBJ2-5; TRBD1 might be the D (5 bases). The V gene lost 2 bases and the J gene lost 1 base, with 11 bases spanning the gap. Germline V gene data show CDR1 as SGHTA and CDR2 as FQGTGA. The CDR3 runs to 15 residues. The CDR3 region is CASSLQGRLQETQYF. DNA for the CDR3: TGTGCCAGCAGCTTACAGGGTCGACTCCAAGAGACCCAGTACTTC.

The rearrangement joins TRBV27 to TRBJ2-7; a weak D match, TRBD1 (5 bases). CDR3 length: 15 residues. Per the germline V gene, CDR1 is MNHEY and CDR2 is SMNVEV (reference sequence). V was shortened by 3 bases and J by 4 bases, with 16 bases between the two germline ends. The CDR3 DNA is TGTGCCAGCAGTTTCCGCCGTGTGGGGCCGTACGAGCAGTACTTC. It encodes CASSFRRVGPYEQYF.